This T cell receptor (beta chain) was captured by sequencing in a study of metastatic and nonmetastatic thyroid tumors. For the study at large: Repertoires were compared across blood and tumor or nodule tissue from malignant and benign thyroid patients.

The sample holds many counts of this clone. Its antigen is still unknown. Authors' data handling: Differences in CDR3 between clinicopathological groups were drawn on to build a classifier intended to discriminate distant-metastatic papillary thyroid cancer patients. TCRdb re-called clones from the PCR reads using MiXCR. The V and J calls reflect TCRdb's pipeline rather than the authors' work. Among around 34,000 clones listed, about 16% were seen once. Patients had received no treatment of any kind before thyroid surgery. General observations from the study: It was reported that TCR beta diversity was significantly higher in malignant thyroid tumors than benign nodules, in blood and tumor.

This sequence was found in a female donor with papillary thyroid cancer or a benign thyroid nodule (not recorded which). Some clones in this sample may be carry-over from other donors' samples. Source material: blood.

CDR3 region: CASLPGPTNYGYTF. CDR3 bases: TGTGCCAGCCTTCCGGGCCCAACTAACTATGGCTACACCTTC. The chain links TRBV19 to TRBJ1-2, with D hard to call. The CDR3 length is 14 residues. The germline V gene has CDR1 LNHDA and CDR2 SQIVND (reference sequence). Trimming took 9 bases from V and 0 from J, leaving 14 bases between them. Together with reference TRBV19 and TRBJ1-2, the CDR3 gives the full variable domain: DGGITQSPKYLFRKEGQNVTLSCEQNLNHDAMYWYRQDPGQGLRLIYYSQIVNDFQKGDIAEGYSVSREKKESFPLTVTSAQKNPTAFYLCASLPGPTNYGYTFGSGTRLTVV.